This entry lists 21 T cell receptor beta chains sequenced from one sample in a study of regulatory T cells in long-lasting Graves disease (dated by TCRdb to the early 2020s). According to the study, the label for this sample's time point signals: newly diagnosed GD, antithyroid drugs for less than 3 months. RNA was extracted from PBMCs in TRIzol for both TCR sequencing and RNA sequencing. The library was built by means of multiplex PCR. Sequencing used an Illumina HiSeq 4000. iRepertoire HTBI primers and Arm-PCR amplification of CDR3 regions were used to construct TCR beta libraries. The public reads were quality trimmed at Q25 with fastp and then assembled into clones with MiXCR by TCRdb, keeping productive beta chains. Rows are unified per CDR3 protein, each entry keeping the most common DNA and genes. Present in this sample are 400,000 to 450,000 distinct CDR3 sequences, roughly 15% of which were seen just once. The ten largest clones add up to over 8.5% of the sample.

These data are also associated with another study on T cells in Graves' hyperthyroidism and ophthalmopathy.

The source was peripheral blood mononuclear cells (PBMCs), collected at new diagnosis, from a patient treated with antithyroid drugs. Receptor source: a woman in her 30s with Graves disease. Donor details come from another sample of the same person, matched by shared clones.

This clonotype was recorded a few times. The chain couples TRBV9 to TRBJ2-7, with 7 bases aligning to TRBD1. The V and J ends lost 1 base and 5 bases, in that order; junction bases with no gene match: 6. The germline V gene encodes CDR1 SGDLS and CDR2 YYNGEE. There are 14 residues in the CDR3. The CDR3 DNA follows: TGTGCCAGCAGCGTAATAGGACAGGACGACGAGCAGTACTTC. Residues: CASSVIGQDDEQYF.

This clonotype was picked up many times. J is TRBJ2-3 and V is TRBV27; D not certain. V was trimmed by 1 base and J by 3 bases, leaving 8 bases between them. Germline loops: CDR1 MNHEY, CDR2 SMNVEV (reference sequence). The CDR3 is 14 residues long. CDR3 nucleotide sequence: TGTGCCAGCAGTTTATTGGCTAGAACAGATACGCAGTATTTT. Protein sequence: CASSLLARTDTQYF.

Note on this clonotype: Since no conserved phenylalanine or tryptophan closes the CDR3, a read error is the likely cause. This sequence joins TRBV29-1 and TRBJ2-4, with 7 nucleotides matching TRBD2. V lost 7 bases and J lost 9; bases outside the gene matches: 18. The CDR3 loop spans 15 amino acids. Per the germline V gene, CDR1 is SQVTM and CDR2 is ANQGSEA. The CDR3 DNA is TGCAGCGCGGAGGACCGGGAGAACGGGAGGATCATTCAGTACTCC. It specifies CSAEDRENGRIIQYS.

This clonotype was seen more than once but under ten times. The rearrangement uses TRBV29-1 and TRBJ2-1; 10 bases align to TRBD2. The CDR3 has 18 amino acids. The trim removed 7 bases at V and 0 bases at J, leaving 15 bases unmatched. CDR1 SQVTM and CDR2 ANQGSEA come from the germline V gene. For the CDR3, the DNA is TGCAGCGAAATGATCGGACTAGCGGTCCAAAACTCCTACAATGAGCAGTTCTTC. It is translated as CSEMIGLAVQNSYNEQFF.

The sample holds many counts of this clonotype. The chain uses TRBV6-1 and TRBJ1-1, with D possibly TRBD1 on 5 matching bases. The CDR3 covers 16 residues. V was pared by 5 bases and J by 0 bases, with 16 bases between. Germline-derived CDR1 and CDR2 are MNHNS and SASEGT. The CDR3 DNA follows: TGTGCCAGCAGTAAACCTCGGGGCCGGCTGAACACTGAAGCTTTCTTT. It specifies CASSKPRGRLNTEAFF.

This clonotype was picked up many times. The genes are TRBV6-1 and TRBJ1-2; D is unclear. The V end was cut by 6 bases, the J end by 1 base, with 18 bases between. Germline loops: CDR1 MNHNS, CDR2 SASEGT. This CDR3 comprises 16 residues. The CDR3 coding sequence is TGTGCCAGCAGGGACCCAGGCGGGAAGGGTAACTATGGCTACACCTTC. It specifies CASRDPGGKGNYGYTF.

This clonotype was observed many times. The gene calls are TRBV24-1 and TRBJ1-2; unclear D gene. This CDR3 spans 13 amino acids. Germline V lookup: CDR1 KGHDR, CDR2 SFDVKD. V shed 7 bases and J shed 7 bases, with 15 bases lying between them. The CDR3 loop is CATSHRAVGGYTF. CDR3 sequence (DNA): TGTGCCACCAGCCACCGGGCCGTGGGTGGCTACACCTTC.

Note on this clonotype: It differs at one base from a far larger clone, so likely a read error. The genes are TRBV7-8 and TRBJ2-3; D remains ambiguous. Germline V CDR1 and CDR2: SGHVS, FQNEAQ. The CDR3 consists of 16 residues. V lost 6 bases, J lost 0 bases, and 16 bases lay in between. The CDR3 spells CASSPHGPSSTDTQYF. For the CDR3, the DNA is TGTGCCAGCAGTCCTCACGGCCCGTCTAGCACAGATACGCAGTATTTT.

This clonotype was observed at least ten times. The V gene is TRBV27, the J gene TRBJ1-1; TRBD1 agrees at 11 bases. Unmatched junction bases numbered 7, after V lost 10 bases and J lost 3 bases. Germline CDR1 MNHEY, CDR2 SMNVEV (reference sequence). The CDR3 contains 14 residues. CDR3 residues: CAIGTGGRDTEAFF. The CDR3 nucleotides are TGTGCCATCGGGACAGGGGGTAGGGACACTGAAGCTTTCTTT.

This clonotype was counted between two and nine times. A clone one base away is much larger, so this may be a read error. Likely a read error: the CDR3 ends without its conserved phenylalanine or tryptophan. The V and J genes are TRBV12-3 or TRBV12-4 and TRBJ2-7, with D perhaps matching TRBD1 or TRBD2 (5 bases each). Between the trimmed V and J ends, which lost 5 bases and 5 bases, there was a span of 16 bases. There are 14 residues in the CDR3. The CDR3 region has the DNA TGTGCCAGCAGTCCTCCCGGGACCTGGGACGAGCAGTACCTC. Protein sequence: CASSPPGTWDEQYL.

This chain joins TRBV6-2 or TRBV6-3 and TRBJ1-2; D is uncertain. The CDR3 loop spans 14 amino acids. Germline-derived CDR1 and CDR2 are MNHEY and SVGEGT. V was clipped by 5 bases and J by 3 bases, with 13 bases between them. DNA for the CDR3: TGTGCCAGCAGTCAGCTCGACGGGTACTATGGCTACACCTTC. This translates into CASSQLDGYYGYTF.

The CDR3, as DNA: TGTGCCAGTAGTATGCGCGCAGGGATTGACTACGAGCAGTACTTC. Its translation is CASSMRAGIDYEQYF. The rearrangement links TRBV19 to TRBJ2-7, with TRBD1 as a possible D gene (5 bases). Deletions cut 3 bases from V and 3 bases from J, with 15 bases between. Germline V gives CDR1 LNHDA, CDR2 SQIVND (reference sequence). The CDR3 loop spans 15 amino acids.

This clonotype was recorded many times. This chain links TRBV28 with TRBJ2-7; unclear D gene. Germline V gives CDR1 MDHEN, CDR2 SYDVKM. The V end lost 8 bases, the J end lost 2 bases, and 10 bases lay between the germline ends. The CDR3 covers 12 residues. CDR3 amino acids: CASSGAAYEQYF. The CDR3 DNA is TGTGCCAGCTCCGGCGCCGCCTACGAGCAGTACTTC.

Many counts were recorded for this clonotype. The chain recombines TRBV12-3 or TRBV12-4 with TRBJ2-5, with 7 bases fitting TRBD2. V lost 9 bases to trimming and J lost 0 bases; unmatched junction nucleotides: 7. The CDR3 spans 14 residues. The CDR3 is CASMGGNNQETQYF. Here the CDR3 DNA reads TGTGCCAGTATGGGGGGGAACAACCAAGAGACCCAGTACTTC.

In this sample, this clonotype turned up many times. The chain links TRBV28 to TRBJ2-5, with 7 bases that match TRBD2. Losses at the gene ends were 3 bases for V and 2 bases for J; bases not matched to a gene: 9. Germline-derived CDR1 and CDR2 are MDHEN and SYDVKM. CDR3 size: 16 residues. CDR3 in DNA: TGTGCCAGCAGTTTCATATCGCGGGAGTCGCAAGAGACCCAGTACTTC. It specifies CASSFISRESQETQYF.

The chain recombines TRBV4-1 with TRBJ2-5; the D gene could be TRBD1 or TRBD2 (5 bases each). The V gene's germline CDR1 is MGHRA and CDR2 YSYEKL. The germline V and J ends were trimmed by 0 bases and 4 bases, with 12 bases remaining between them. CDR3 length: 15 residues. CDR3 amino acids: CASSQDGEGLETQYF. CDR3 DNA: TGCGCCAGCAGCCAAGATGGAGAGGGGTTAGAGACCCAGTACTTC.

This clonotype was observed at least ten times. The CDR3 coding sequence is TGTGCCAGCTCACACGTCCGGCAAGAGACCCAGTACTTC. Its protein product is CASSHVRQETQYF. The rearrangement joins TRBV18 to TRBJ2-5; D remains unclear. Trimming left V 4 bases short and J 2 bases short, with 8 bases between. The V gene's germline CDR1 is KGHSH and CDR2 LQKENI. The CDR3 extends over 13 amino acids.

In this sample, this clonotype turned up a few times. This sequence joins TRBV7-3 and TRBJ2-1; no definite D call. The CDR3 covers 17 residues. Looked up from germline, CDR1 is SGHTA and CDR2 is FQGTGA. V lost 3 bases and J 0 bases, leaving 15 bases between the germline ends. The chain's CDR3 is CASSFGHPVSSYNEQFF. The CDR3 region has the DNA TGTGCCAGCAGCTTCGGCCACCCGGTTAGCTCCTACAATGAGCAGTTCTTC.

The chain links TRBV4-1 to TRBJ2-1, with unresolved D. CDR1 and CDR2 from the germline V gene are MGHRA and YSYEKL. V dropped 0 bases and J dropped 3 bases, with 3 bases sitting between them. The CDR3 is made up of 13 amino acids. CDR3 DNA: TGCGCCAGCAGCCAAGACTACTACAATGAGCAGTTCTTC. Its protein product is CASSQDYYNEQFF.

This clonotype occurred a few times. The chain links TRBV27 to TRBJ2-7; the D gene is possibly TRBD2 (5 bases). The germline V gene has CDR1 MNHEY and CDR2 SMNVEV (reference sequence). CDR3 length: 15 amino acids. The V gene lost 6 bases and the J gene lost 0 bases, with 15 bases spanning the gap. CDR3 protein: CASRLGLASSYEQYF. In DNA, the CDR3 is TGTGCCAGCAGACTCGGACTCGCTAGCTCCTACGAGCAGTACTTC.

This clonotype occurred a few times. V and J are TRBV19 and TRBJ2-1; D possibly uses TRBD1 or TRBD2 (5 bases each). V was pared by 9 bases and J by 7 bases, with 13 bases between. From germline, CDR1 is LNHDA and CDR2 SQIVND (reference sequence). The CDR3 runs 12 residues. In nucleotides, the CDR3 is TGTGCCAGCGGTCTATGGGGGAATGAGCAGTTCTTC. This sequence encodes CASGLWGNEQFF.